This TCR beta chain was obtained from a study of Ad26.COV2.S vaccination and SARS-CoV-2 variants. Study-level background: Ad26.COV2.S shots went into the muscle once or twice, 56 days apart.

The CDR3 is made up of 14 amino acids. From germline, CDR1 is SGHKS and CDR2 YYEKEE (reference sequence). Trimming removed 3 bases from V and 2 bases from J; junction bases left unmatched: 4. Treatment indicated: about 20 received Ad26.COV2.S at low or high dose, single or two shots; several received placebo; per-sample allocation not given. It was on day 63 after the first vaccine or placebo injection that samples were taken. Study-level findings and limits: The study found higher spike-specific TCR breadth in vaccine than placebo recipients.

Method: immunoSEQ multiplex PCR; TCRdb's copy keeps in-frame clones and lacks some. The sample lists hundreds of thousands of clones, around nine tenths seen once, with just under 5% in the top ten. Worth noting for this clone: What it binds is unknown.

V is TRBV5-5 and J is TRBJ1-2; 7 nucleotides match TRBD1. The clonotype originates from a person between 18 and 60 years old who received the Ad26.COV2.S COVID-19 vaccine or a placebo. The sample was peripheral blood, taken in a trial of Ad26.COV2.S vaccine versus placebo. In DNA form, the CDR3 reads TGTGCCAGCAGCTCGACAGGGACAAACTATGGCTACACCTTC. Translating gives CASSSTGTNYGYTF.